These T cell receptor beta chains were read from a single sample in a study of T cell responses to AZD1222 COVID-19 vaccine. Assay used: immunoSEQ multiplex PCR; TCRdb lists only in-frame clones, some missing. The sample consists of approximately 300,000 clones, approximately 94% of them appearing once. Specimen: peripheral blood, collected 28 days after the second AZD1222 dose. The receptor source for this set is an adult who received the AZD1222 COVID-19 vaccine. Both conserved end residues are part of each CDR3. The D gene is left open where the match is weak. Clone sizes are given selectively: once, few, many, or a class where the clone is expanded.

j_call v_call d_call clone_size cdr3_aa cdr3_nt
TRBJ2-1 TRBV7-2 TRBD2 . CASSLGGSAGGAYNEQFF TGTGCCAGCAGCTTAGGTGGCTCAGCGGGAGGGGCCTACAATGAGCAGTTCTTC
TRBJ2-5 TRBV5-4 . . CASSLGRQETQYF TGTGCCAGCAGCTTGGGTAGACAAGAGACCCAGTACTTC
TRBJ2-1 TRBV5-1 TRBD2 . CASSLEIGFSSGHLGYNEQFF TGCGCCAGCAGCCTAGAAATAGGCTTTTCTAGCGGGCACCTTGGTTACAATGAGCAGTTCTTC
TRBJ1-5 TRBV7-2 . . CASSPSNQPQHF TGTGCCAGCAGCCCAAGCAATCAGCCCCAGCATTTT
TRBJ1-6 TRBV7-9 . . CASSKTPPGDSPLHF TGTGCCAGCAGTAAAACCCCTCCGGGGGATTCACCCCTCCACTTT
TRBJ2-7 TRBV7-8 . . CASSRDRLTPSSYEQYF TGTGCCAGCAGCCGGGACCGACTAACCCCCAGCTCCTACGAGCAGTACTTC
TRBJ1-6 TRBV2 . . CASNKANSPLHF TGTGCCAGCAACAAAGCGAATTCACCCCTCCACTTT
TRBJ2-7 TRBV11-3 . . CASSLDGTGSYEQYF TGTGCCAGCAGCTTAGATGGGACTGGCTCCTACGAGCAGTACTTC
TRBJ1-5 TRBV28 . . CASSFGSQPQHF TGTGCCAGCAGTTTTGGTAGTCAGCCCCAGCATTTT
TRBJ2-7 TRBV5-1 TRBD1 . CASSLGQGESEQYF TGCGCCAGCAGCTTAGGGCAGGGGGAGAGCGAGCAGTACTTC
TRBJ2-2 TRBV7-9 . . CASSLGPVGELFF TGTGCCAGCAGCTTAGGACCAGTAGGAGAGCTGTTTTTT
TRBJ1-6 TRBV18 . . CASSPGQGLRNSPLHF TGTGCCAGCTCACCAGGGCAGGGGCTAAGAAATTCACCCCTCCACTTT
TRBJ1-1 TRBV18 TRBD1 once CASSPWTGGLDTEAFF TGTGCCAGCTCACCGTGGACAGGGGGGTTGGACACTGAAGCTTTCTTT
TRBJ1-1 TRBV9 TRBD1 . CASSVVGGQGSTEAFF TGTGCCAGCAGCGTAGTGGGGGGACAGGGGTCCACTGAAGCTTTCTTT
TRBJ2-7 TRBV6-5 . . CASSYVGYEQYF TGTGCCAGCAGTTACGTGGGTTACGAGCAGTACTTC
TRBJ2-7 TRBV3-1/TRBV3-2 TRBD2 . CASSQPLTSGRSEQYF TGTGCCAGCAGCCAGCCCCTTACTAGCGGGAGAAGTGAGCAGTACTTC
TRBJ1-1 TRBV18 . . CASSPITGNTEAFF TGTGCCAGCTCACCAATTACGGGGAACACTGAAGCTTTCTTT
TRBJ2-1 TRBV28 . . CASSPPVGGKYNEQFF TGTGCCAGCAGTCCCCCGGTGGGGGGCAAGTACAATGAGCAGTTCTTC
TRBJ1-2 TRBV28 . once CASSFELPYGYTF TGTGCCAGCAGTTTCGAGCTACCCTATGGCTACACCTTC
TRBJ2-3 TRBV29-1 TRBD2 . CSVQPSGGTDTQYF TGCAGCGTCCAACCTAGCGGGGGGACAGATACGCAGTATTTT
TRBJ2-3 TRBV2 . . CASSVDDSRTQYF TGTGCCAGCAGTGTCGACGACAGTCGTACGCAGTATTTT
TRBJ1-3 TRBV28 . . CASSPPYGVGNTIYF TGTGCCAGCAGTCCCCCATATGGGGTTGGAAACACCATATATTTT